A single sample gave rise to the 9 T cell receptor beta chains below, sequenced in a study of blood T cell repertoires in COVID-19. The repertoire was sequenced with immunoSEQ multiplex PCR; TCRdb's copy has only in-frame clones and lacks some. This sample has 250,000 to 300,000 clones, with 89% found just once. What was sequenced was peripheral blood. These receptors were collected from a woman in her fifties or sixties with acute or convalescent COVID-19.

The gene calls are TRBV6-5 and TRBJ2-7; D gene uncertain. This CDR3 has 13 residues. From germline, CDR1 is MNHEY and CDR2 SVGAGI. Trimming pared 0 bases from V and 2 bases from J, leaving 5 bases between. In DNA form, the CDR3 reads TGTGCCAGCAGTTACTCGCAGGCCTACGAGCAGTACTTC. It is translated as CASSYSQAYEQYF.

V is TRBV5-1 and J is TRBJ2-7, with 9 bases that match TRBD1. Germline CDR1 SGHRS, CDR2 YFSETQ. The CDR3 covers 16 residues. V shed 4 bases and J 1 base; nucleotides not matched to a gene: 9. The CDR3 DNA is TGCGCCAGCAGCCCCTCAGGACAGGGGACTTCCTACGAGCAGTACTTC. Translating gives CASSPSGQGTSYEQYF.

The V and J genes are TRBV6-5 and TRBJ1-1; tentative D call: TRBD1 (6 bases). The CDR3 contains 14 residues. V was pared by 7 bases and J by 0 bases, with 12 bases between. Germline V gene data show CDR1 as MNHEY and CDR2 as SVGAGI. DNA for the CDR3: TGTGCCAGCACGTTTGACAGGATGAACACTGAAGCTTTCTTT. Residues: CASTFDRMNTEAFF.

The chain links TRBV23-1 to TRBJ1-1, with TRBD1 as a possible D gene (5 bases). TRBV23-1 is filed as an ORF, its function uncertain. The CDR3 totals 16 residues. Deletions cut 0 bases from V and 5 bases from J, with 16 bases between. The CDR3 sequence: CASSQSSRGTGTEAFF. CDR3 bases: TGCGCCAGCAGTCAATCAAGTCGGGGGACGGGGACTGAAGCTTTCTTT.

The chain carries TRBV6-5 and TRBJ2-7; tentatively, D is TRBD1 (6 bases). V was trimmed by 8 bases and J by 2 bases, leaving 10 bases between them. Germline lookup yields CDR1 MNHEY and CDR2 SVGAGI. The CDR3 is made up of 12 amino acids. The CDR3 nucleotides are TGTGCCAGCGGGACACCAACCTACGAGCAGTACTTC. Amino acid sequence: CASGTPTYEQYF.

The chain recombines TRBV27 with TRBJ1-6; 7 bases fit TRBD1. Germline assignment: CDR1 MNHEY and CDR2 SMNVEV (reference sequence). The CDR3 has 15 amino acids. Losses at the gene ends were 2 bases for V and 4 bases for J; bases not matched to a gene: 2. CDR3 in amino acids: CASSLPGQYNSPLHF. In DNA form, the CDR3 reads TGTGCCAGCAGTTTACCGGGACAGTATAATTCACCCCTCCACTTT.

The chain recombines TRBV12-2 with TRBJ1-6. TRBV12-2 is a pseudogene locus. The CDR3 totals 15 residues. CDR3 DNA sequence: TGTGCAAGTCGCTTAGCTGGGGACTCCATTTCACCCCTCCACTTT. This encodes CASRLAGDSISPLHF.

The chain has TRBV19 and TRBJ2-2; 16 nucleotides line up with TRBD2. The germline V gene has CDR1 LNHDA and CDR2 SQIVND (reference sequence). V dropped 3 bases and J dropped 2; count of bases not matched to a gene: 3. This CDR3 is 18 amino acids long. CDR3 DNA sequence: TGTGCCAGTAGTATGGGACTAGCGGGGGGGCGAAACACCGGGGAGCTGTTTTTT. Its protein is CASSMGLAGGRNTGELFF.

The gene calls are TRBV28 and TRBJ2-7; D is unclear. This CDR3 is built from 13 residues. CDR1 is MDHEN, CDR2 SYDVKM, per germline. The V end was cut by 5 bases, the J end by 5 bases, with 13 bases between. DNA for the CDR3: TGTGCCAGCAGTCCACAGTTCTCGGACGAGCAGTACTTC. Translated, it gives CASSPQFSDEQYF.